A single sample gave rise to the 8 T cell receptor beta chains below, sequenced in a study of blood T cell repertoires in COVID-19. Clones were read by immunoSEQ multiplex PCR, and TCRdb kept only the in-frame ones, dropping some. This sample carries 200,000 to 300,000 clones, roughly 85% of them seen once, and the ten largest clones take about 9.1%. The sample comprised PBMCs or T cells enriched from blood (not recorded which). These receptors were obtained from a woman between 45 and 60 years old with acute COVID-19.

The chain joins TRBV7-2 to TRBJ1-4; TRBD1 aligns across 7 bases. The CDR3 is 14 amino acids. Germline V gives CDR1 SGHTA, CDR2 FQGNSA. With 5 bases clipped from V and 3 bases from J, the junction kept 3 bases outside the gene matches. The CDR3: CASSHRGPNEKLFF. The CDR3 DNA follows: TGTGCCAGCAGCCACAGGGGACCTAATGAAAAACTGTTTTTT. Using reference TRBV7-2 and TRBJ1-4 for the parts outside the CDR3, the full variable domain is GAGVSQSPSNKVTEKGKDVELRCDPISGHTALYWYRQSLGQGLEFLIYFQGNSAPDKSGLPSDRFSAERTGGSVSTLTIQRTQQEDSAVYLCASSHRGPNEKLFFGSGTQLSVL.

The V and J genes are TRBV20-1 and TRBJ2-7, with 9 positions matching TRBD2. This CDR3 contains 17 residues. Trimming cost V 3 bases and J 0 bases; bases outside gene matches: 12. The germline gives CDR1 DFQATT, CDR2 SNEGSKA (reference sequence). This chain's CDR3 is CSASGRTSEKSSYEQYF. The CDR3, as DNA: TGCAGTGCTAGTGGGCGGACTAGCGAGAAAAGCTCCTACGAGCAGTACTTC.

The chain links TRBV4-1 to TRBJ2-7; 8 nucleotides align to TRBD2. The CDR3 runs 16 residues. The V segment lost 4 bases and the J segment 7 bases; nucleotides outside the gene matches: 15. Germline-derived CDR1 and CDR2 are MGHRA and YSYEKL. In DNA, the CDR3 is TGCGCCAGCAGCCCCGGGGGGGGGTCACTTGCGCGGGAGCAGTACTTC. Translation gives CASSPGGGSLAREQYF.

The chain has TRBV4-3 and TRBJ1-6, with D maybe TRBD1 (5 bases). Trimming stripped 0 bases from V and 10 bases from J, with 13 bases between. CDR1 LGHNA and CDR2 YSLEER come from the germline V gene. CDR3 length: 15 residues. The CDR3 sequence is CASSQDQGWGSPLHF. CDR3 nucleotide sequence: TGCGCCAGCAGCCAAGATCAGGGTTGGGGATCACCCCTCCACTTT.

J is TRBJ1-2 and V is TRBV4-3, with D possibly matching TRBD1 (5 bases). The V end lost 2 bases, the J end lost 4 bases, and 17 bases lay between the germline ends. There are 16 residues in the CDR3. Germline CDR1 reads LGHNA; CDR2 reads YSLEER. CDR3 amino acids: CASSQYMKGDRYGYTF. CDR3 nucleotide sequence: TGCGCCAGCAGCCAATATATGAAAGGGGATCGCTATGGCTACACCTTC.

V gene TRBV2 combines with J gene TRBJ1-3; D is unresolved. This CDR3 spans 15 amino acids. Germline loops: CDR1 SNHLY, CDR2 FYNNEI. V lost 4 bases, J lost 0 bases, and 10 bases lay in between. The CDR3 loop reads CASSVEAPSGNTIYF. CDR3 DNA: TGTGCCAGCAGTGTTGAGGCCCCCTCTGGAAACACCATATATTTT.

The rearrangement links TRBV19 to TRBJ1-4; D not certain. The CDR3 sequence is 14 residues long. Germline V CDR1 and CDR2: LNHDA, SQIVND (reference sequence). V gave up 10 bases and J gave up 8 bases, with 20 bases separating them. The CDR3: CATENPTWREKLFF. CDR3 DNA sequence: TGTGCCACTGAAAACCCGACCTGGCGGGAAAAACTGTTTTTT.

The gene calls are TRBV19 and TRBJ1-4; weak D call: TRBD1 (6 bases). This CDR3 is 13 amino acids long. V dropped 9 bases and J dropped 11 bases, with 19 bases sitting between them. Germline V lookup: CDR1 LNHDA, CDR2 SQIVND (reference sequence). CDR3 sequence (DNA): TGTGCCAGCCGGACAGACCCTGATGGGAAACTGTTTTTT. As protein: CASRTDPDGKLFF. Full variable domain (outside the CDR3, taken from reference TRBV19 and TRBJ1-4): DGGITQSPKYLFRKEGQNVTLSCEQNLNHDAMYWYRQDPGQGLRLIYYSQIVNDFQKGDIAEGYSVSREKKESFPLTVTSAQKNPTAFYLCASRTDPDGKLFFGSGTQLSVL.